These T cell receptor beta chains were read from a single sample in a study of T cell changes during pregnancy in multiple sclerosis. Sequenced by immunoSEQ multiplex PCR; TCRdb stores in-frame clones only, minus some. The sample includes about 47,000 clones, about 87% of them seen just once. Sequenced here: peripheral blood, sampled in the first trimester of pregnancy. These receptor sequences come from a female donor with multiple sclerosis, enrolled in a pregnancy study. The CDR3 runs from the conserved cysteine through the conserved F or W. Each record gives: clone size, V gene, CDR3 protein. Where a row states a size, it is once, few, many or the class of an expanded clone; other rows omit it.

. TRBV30 CAWSRQGMSNYGYTF
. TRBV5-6 CASSFGGSAYNEQFF
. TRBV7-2 CASSRDRGLGETQYF
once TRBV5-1 CASSLQGTGELFF
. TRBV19 CASSTMRGGPDQPQHF
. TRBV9 CASSVVGQRNSPLHF
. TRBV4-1 CASSRGSGNRNQPQHF
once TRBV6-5 CASSYSGGAETQYF
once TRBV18 CASSPPTGTGHNSPLHF
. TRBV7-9 CASSKRQGPNTGELFF
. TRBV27 CASSLFGSGVYGYTF
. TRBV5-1 CASSLDISSNYGYTF
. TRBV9 CASSVGGSGGTYNEQFF
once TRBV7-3 CASSLRGGFTDTQYF
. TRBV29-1 CSVEDLWDRGQSNYGYTF
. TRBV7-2 CASSLVAQGGGYTF
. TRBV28 CASSSSGRGQYF
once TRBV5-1 CASSRNTGGQETQYF
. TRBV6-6 CASSLRGDNQPQHF
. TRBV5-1 CASRQGQANYGYTF
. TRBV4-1 CASSARADTTGNTIYF
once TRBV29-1 CSVEGGQGGDEQYF
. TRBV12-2 CASRLGLGTAPYSNQPQHF
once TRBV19 CASSITGSRELFF
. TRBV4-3 CASSQDGLAGHDEQFF
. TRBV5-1 CASSLQGASYEQYF
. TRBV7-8 CASSPDRHYGYTF
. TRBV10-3 CAISEMTVYATDTQYF
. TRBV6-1 CASSSTYEYGYTF
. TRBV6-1 CASSGPGVSYGYTF
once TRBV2 CASSLTGIRSNQPQHF
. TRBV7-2 CASSFYSARSYEQYF
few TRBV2 CASRRQGLNGNTIYF